The 2 T cell receptor beta chains listed next were all sequenced from one sample in a study of blood T cells in healthy people across ages. Using a J-beta primer mix together with a sample-barcoded 5' primer, a second PCR was run for about 6 to 11 cycles. One entry per CDR3 protein, called by TCRdb with MiXCR from the 5' RACE reads. The table records roughly 500,000 distinct CDR3 sequences, 27% of them present only once. What was sequenced was blood. The source is a woman in her seventies in good health.

V usage is TRBV6-1 and J usage is TRBJ1-4; 7 bases align to TRBD1. Germline V CDR1 and CDR2: MNHNS, SASEGT. The CDR3 contains 14 residues. Losses at the gene ends were 3 bases for V and 7 bases for J; bases not matched to a gene: 5. The CDR3 coding sequence is TGTGCCAGCAGTGATCGACAGGGCAGTGAAAAACTGTTTTTT. This translates into CASSDRQGSEKLFF.

This clonotype has just a few counts. The rearrangement uses TRBV5-1 and TRBJ2-5; D is unclear. The V and J ends lost 0 bases and 1 base respectively, with 16 bases between them. This CDR3 has 17 residues. Germline-derived CDR1 and CDR2 are SGHRS and YFSETQ. The CDR3 DNA sequence: TGCGCCAGCAGCTTGGCCACGGACCCCAGGAGCCAAGAGACCCAGTACTTC. As protein: CASSLATDPRSQETQYF.